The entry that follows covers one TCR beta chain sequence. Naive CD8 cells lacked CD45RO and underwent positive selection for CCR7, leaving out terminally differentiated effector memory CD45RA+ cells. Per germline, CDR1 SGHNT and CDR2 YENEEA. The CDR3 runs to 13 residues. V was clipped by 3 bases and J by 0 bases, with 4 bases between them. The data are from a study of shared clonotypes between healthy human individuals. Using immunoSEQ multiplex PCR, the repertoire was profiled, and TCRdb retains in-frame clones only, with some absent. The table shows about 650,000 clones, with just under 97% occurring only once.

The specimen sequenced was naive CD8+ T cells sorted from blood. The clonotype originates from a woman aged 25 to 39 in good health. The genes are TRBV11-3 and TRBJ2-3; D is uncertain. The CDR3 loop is CASSLGSTDTQYF. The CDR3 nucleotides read TGTGCCAGCAGCTTGGGCAGCACAGATACGCAGTATTTT.